This T cell receptor beta chain originates from a study of blood T cell repertoires in COVID-19. About the study: COVID-19 samples collected from the United States, Italy and Spain covered acute and convalescent phases.

Only in-frame clones appear in the TCRdb table, and some are missing; sequencing was by immunoSEQ multiplex PCR. The profile covers under 75,000 clones, with 80% to 90% appearing a single time and 2% taken by the ten largest. Per germline, CDR1 SGHNT and CDR2 YYREEE (reference sequence). The V segment lost 2 bases and the J segment 3 bases; nucleotides outside the gene matches: 8. The CDR3 contains 16 residues. This rearrangement joins TRBV5-4 to TRBJ2-1; 7 bases are shared with TRBD2. The clonotype comes from a young man with acute or convalescent COVID-19. The sample consisted of peripheral blood. The CDR3 coding sequence is TGTGCCAGCAGCTTTCCGACTAGCTCCCTCTACAATGAGCAGTTCTTC. It specifies CASSFPTSSLYNEQFF.